The source of this T cell receptor (beta chain) is a study of blood T cell repertoires in COVID-19. Study-wide context: The United States, Italy and Spain supplied acute and convalescent COVID-19 samples.

The protocol was immunoSEQ multiplex PCR, while the TCRdb copy is restricted to in-frame clones and leaves out a portion. The repertoire holds about 210,000 clones, with 81% as singletons. This CDR3 has 15 residues. The V and J ends lost 4 bases and 6 bases respectively, with 15 bases between them. Germline CDR1 MNHEY, CDR2 SVGEGT. This TCR was recovered from a woman between 45 and 60 years old with acute COVID-19. The chain joins TRBV6-2 or TRBV6-3 to TRBJ1-4; D remains unclear. Sequenced sample: PBMCs or T cells enriched from blood (not recorded which). The CDR3 nucleotides read TGTGCCAGCAGTTCTTACGGTCCCGCGGATGAAAAACTGTTTTTT. Translating it yields CASSSYGPADEKLFF.